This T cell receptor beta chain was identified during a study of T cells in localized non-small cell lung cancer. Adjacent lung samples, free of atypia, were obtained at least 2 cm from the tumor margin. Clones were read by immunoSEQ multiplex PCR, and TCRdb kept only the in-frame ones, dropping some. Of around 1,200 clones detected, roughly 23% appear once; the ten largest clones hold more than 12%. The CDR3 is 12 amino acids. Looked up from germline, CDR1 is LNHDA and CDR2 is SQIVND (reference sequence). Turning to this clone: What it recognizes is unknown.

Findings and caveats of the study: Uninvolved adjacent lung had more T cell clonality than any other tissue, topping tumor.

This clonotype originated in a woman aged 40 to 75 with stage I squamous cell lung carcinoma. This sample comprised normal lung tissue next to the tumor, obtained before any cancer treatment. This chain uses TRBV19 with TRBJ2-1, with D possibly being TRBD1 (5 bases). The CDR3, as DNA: TGTGCAACAGGTATAGGGTACAATGAGCAGTTCTTC. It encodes CATGIGYNEQFF.